This paragraph reports one T cell receptor beta chain. Its antigen is still unknown. This specimen belongs to a study of T cell repertoires in cytomegalovirus infection. Whole-study context: Public TCR beta signatures were indicative of both CMV infection and a matching HLA type. Study observations and caveats: Identification of carriers of CMV plus the relevant HLA was performed using cumulative public TCR beta family frequency. HLA-C-restricted TCR beta clonotypes specific for CMV led the ex vivo response.

Germline V lookup: CDR1 MGHRA, CDR2 YSYEKL. V lost 6 bases and J 4 bases, leaving 15 bases between the germline ends. CDR3 length: 14 residues. TCRdb processed the reads anew with MiXCR; each CDR3 protein has one entry. In the table there are roughly 640,000 distinct CDR3 sequences, 20% to 30% of which are singletons. The material sequenced was CD8+ T cells from PBMCs. The gene calls are TRBV4-1 and TRBJ1-1; a weak D match, TRBD1 (5 bases). This TCR was recovered from a human donor in good health (CMV status not recorded). Some clones in this sample may be carry-over from other donors' samples. The CDR3 protein is CASRKTAGGTEAFF. In DNA, the CDR3 is TGCGCCAGCAGGAAGACGGCCGGGGGCACTGAAGCTTTCTTT.